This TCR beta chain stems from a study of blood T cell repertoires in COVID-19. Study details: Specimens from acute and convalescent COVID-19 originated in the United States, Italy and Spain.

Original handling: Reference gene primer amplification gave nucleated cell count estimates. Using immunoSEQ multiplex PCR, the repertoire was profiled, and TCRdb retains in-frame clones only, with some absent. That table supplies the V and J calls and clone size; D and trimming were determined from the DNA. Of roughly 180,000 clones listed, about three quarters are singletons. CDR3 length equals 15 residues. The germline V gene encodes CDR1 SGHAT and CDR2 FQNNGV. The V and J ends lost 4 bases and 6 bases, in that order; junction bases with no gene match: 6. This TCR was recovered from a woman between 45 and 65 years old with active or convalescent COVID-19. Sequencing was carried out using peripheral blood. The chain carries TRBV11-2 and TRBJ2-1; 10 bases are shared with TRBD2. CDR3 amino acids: CASSWSGGGSNEQFF. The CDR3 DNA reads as TGTGCCAGCAGCTGGAGCGGGGGGGGTTCCAATGAGCAGTTCTTC.